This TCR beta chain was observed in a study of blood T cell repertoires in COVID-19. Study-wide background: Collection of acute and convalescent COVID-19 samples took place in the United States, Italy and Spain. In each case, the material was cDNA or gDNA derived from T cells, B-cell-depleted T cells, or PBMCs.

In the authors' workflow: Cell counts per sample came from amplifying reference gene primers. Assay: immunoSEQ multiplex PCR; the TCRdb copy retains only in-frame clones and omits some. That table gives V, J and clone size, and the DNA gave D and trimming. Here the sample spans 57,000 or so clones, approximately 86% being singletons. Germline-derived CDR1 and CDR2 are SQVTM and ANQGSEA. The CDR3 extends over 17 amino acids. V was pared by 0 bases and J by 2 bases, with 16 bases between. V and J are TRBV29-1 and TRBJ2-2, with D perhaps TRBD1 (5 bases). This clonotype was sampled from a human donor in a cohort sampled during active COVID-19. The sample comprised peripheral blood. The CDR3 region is CSVEDLLRAGNTGELFF. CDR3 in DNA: TGCAGCGTTGAAGATCTTCTCAGGGCAGGTAACACCGGGGAGCTGTTTTTT.